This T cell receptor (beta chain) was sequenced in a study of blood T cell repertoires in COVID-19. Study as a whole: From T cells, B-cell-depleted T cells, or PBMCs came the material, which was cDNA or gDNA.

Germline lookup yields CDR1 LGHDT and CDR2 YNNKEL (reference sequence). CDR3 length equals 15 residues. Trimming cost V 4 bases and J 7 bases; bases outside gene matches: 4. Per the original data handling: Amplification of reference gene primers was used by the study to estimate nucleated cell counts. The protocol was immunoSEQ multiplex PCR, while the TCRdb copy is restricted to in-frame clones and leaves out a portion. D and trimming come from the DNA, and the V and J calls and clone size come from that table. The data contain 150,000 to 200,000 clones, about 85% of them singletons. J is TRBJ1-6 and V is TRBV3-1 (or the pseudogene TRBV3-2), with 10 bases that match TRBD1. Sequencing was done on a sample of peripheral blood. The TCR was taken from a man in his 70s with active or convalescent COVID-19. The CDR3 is CASSRLGQGNSPLHF. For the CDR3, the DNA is TGTGCCAGCAGCCGTTTGGGACAGGGGAATTCACCCCTCCACTTT.